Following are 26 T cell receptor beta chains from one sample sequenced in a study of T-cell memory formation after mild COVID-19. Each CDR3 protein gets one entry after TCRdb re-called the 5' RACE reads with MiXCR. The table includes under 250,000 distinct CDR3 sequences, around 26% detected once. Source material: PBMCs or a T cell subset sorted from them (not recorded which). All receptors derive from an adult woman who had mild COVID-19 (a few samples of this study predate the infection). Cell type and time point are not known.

CDR3 protein: CASSHRGAGPTAKNIQYF. For the CDR3, the DNA is TGTGCCAGCAGTCATCGGGGGGCCGGGCCAACGGCCAAAAACATTCAGTACTTC. J is TRBJ2-4 and V is TRBV7-8, with D perhaps matching TRBD2 (7 bases). Germline loops: CDR1 SGHVS, CDR2 FQNEAQ. The germline V and J ends were trimmed by 6 bases and 1 base, with 22 bases remaining between them. The CDR3 covers 18 residues.

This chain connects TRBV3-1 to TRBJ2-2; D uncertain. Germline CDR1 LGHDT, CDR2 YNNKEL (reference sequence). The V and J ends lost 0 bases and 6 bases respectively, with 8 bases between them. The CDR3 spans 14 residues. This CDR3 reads CASSQDLGPGELFF. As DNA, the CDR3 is TGTGCCAGCAGCCAAGATCTGGGTCCCGGGGAGCTGTTTTTT.

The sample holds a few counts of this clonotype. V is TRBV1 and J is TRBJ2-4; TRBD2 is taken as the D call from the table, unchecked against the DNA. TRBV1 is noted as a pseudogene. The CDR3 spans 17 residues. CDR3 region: CTSSQDQRLAGRNIQYF. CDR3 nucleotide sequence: TGCACCAGCAGCCAAGATCAGAGACTAGCGGGGCGGAACATTCAGTACTTC.

Written as DNA, the CDR3 is TGTGCCTGGAGTAACAGGGGCAATCAGCCCCAGCATTTT. Translated: CAWSNRGNQPQHF. The rearrangement links TRBV30 to TRBJ1-5; D is perhaps TRBD1 (6 bases). V lost 2 bases, J lost 2 bases, and 7 bases lay in between. Germline assignment: CDR1 GTSNPN and CDR2 SVGIG (reference sequence). The CDR3 loop spans 13 amino acids.

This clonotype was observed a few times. DNA for the CDR3: TGTGCCAGCAGTCCGGGACTAGCGGGACCGTACAATGAGCAGTTCTTC. This codes for CASSPGLAGPYNEQFF. V is TRBV12-3 or TRBV12-4 and J is TRBJ2-1; 13 bases align to TRBD2. This CDR3 spans 16 amino acids. Trimming at V came to 5 bases and at J to 4 bases, leaving 5 bases not matched to a gene.

The CDR3 DNA is TGTGCCAGCAGCTTGGATCAGGGGAGTTACACTGAAGCTTTCTTT. Translated, it gives CASSLDQGSYTEAFF. This chain links TRBV11-1 with TRBJ1-1, with D possibly TRBD1 on 6 matching bases. CDR1 and CDR2 from the germline V gene are SGHAT and FQDESV (reference sequence). V was cut by 3 bases and J by 3 bases, with 14 bases left in between. CDR3 length: 15 residues.

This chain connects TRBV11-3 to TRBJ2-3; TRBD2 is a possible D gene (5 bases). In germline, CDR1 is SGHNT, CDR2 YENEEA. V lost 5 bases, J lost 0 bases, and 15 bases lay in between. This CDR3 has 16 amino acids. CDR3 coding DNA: TGTGCCAGCAGCCACCAGAGAGGGCTAAGCACAGATACGCAGTATTTT. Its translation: CASSHQRGLSTDTQYF.

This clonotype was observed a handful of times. CDR3 sequence (DNA): TGTGCCAGCCGGGACAGGGGCAACAATGAGCAGTTCTTC. This codes for CASRDRGNNEQFF. The chain combines TRBV6-5 with TRBJ2-1; 10 bases fit TRBD1. Germline V gene sequence: CDR1 MNHEY, CDR2 SVGAGI. J lost 5 bases, V lost 8 bases, and 3 bases had no gene match. The CDR3 length is 13 residues.

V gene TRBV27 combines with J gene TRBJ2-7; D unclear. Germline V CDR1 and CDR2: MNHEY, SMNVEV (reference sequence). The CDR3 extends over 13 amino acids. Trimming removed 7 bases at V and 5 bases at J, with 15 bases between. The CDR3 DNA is TGTGCCAGCACTGAGAATCCCGGCAACGAGCAGTACTTC. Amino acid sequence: CASTENPGNEQYF.

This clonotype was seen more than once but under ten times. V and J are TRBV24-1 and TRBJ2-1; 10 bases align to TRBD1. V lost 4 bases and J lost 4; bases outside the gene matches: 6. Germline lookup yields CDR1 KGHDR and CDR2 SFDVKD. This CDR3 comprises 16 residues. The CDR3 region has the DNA TGTGCCACCAGTGACCACGGGACAGGGGCGTACAATGAGCAGTTCTTC. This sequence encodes CATSDHGTGAYNEQFF.

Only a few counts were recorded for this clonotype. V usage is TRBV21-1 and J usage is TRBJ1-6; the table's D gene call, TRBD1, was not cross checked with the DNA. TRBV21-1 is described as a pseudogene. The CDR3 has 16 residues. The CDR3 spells CASSKAARSLHSPLHF. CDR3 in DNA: TGTGCCAGCAGCAAAGCGGCCCGGTCGTTGCATTCACCCCTCCACTTT.

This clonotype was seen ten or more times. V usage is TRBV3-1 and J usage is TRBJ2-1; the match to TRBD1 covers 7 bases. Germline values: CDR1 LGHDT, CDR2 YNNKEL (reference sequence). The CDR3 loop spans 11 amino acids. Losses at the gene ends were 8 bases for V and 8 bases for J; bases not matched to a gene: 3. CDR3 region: CASSQGYEQFF. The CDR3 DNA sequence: TGTGCCAGCTCACAGGGGTATGAGCAGTTCTTC.

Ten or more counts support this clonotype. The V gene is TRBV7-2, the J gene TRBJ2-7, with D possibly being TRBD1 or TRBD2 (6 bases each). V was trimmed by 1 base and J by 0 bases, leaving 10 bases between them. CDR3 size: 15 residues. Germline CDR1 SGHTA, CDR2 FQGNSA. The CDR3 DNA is TGTGCCAGCAGCTTAGGGGGGGCGTCCTCCTACGAGCAGTACTTC. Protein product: CASSLGGASSYEQYF.

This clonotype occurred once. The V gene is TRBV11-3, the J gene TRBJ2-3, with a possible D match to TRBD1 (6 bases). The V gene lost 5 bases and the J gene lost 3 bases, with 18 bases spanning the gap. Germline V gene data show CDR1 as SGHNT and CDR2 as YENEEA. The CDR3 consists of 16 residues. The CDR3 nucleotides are TGTGCCAGCAGCCCCCGCGTTGGGGGCGGGACAGATACGCAGTATTTT. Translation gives CASSPRVGGGTDTQYF.

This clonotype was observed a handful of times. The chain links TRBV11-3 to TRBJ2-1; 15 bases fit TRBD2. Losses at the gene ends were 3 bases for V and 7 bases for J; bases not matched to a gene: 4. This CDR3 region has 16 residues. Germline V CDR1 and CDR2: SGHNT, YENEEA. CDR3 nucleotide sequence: TGTGCCAGCAGCTTCGGACTAGCGGGAGGGCCGAATGAGCAGTTCTTC. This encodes CASSFGLAGGPNEQFF.

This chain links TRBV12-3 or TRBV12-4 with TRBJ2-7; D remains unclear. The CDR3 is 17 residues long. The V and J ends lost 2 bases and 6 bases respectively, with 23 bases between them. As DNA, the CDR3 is TGTGCCAGCAGTTTATATTTGGTACAGACGACCTCGGGCGAGCAGTACTTC. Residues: CASSLYLVQTTSGEQYF.

The CDR3 DNA sequence: TGCGCCAGCAGCTTGTCCGAGAACACTGAAGCTTTCTTT. As protein: CASSLSENTEAFF. V gene TRBV5-1 combines with J gene TRBJ1-1, with D hard to call. This CDR3 region has 13 residues. Germline loops: CDR1 SGHRS, CDR2 YFSETQ. V lost 1 base to trimming and J lost 1 base, with 5 bases between them.

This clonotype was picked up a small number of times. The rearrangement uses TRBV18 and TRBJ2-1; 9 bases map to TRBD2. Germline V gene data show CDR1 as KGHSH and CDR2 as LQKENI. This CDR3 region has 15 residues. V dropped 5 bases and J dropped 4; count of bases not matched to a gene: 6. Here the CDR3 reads CASSFGGGAYNEQFF. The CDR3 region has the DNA TGTGCCAGCTCATTCGGCGGGGGGGCTTACAATGAGCAGTTCTTC.

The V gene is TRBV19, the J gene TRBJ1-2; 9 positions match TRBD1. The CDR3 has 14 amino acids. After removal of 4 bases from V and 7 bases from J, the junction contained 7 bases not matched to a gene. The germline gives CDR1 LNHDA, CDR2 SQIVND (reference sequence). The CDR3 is CASSTWDRVSGYTF. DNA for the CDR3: TGTGCCAGTAGTACCTGGGACAGGGTTAGTGGCTACACCTTC.

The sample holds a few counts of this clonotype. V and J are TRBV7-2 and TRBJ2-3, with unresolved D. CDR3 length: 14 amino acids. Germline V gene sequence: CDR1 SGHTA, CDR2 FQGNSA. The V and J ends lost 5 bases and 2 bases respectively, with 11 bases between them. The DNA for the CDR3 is TGTGCCAGCAGCGACGCGTTATACACAGATACGCAGTATTTT. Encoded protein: CASSDALYTDTQYF. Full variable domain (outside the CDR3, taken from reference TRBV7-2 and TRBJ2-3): GAGVSQSPSNKVTEKGKDVELRCDPISGHTALYWYRQSLGQGLEFLIYFQGNSAPDKSGLPSDRFSAERTGGSVSTLTIQRTQQEDSAVYLCASSDALYTDTQYFGPGTRLTVL.

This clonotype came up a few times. As DNA, the CDR3 is TGTGCCAGCAGTCTCAACAGGGCCAGTGGCTACACCTTC. Residues: CASSLNRASGYTF. The V gene is TRBV7-6, the J gene TRBJ1-2; D might be TRBD1 (6 bases). Germline CDR1 is SGHVS and CDR2 is FNYEAQ. Trimming took 6 bases from V and 7 from J, leaving 15 bases between them. The CDR3 totals 13 residues.

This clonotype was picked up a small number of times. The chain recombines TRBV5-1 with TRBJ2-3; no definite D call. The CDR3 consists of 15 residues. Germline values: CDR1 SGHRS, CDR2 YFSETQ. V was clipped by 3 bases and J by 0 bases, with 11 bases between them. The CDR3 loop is CASSSREASTDTQYF. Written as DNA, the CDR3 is TGCGCCAGCAGCTCCCGCGAGGCGAGCACAGATACGCAGTATTTT.

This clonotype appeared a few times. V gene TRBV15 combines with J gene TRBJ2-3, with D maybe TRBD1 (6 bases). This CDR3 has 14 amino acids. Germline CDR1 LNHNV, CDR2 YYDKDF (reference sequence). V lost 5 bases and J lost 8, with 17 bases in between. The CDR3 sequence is CATSPDASGVTQYF. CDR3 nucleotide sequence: TGTGCCACCAGCCCCGACGCTTCAGGGGTTACGCAGTATTTT. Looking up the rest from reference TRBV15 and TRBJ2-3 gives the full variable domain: DAMVIQNPRYQVTQFGKPVTLSCSQTLNHNVMYWYQQKSSQAPKLLFHYYDKDFNNEADTPDNFQSRRPNTSFCFLDIRSPGLGDTAMYLCATSPDASGVTQYFGPGTRLTVL.

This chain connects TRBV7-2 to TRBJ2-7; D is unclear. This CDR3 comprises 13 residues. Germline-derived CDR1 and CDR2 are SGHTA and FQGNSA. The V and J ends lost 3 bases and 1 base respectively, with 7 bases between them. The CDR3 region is CASSFLVSYEQYF. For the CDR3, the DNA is TGTGCCAGCAGCTTTCTAGTATCCTACGAGCAGTACTTC.

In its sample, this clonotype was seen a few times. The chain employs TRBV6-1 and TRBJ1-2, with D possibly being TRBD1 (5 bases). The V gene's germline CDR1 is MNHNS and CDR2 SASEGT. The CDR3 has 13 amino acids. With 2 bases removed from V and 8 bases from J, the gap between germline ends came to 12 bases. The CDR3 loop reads CASSETSHRGYTF. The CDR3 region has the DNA TGTGCCAGCAGTGAAACTTCTCACAGGGGCTACACCTTC.

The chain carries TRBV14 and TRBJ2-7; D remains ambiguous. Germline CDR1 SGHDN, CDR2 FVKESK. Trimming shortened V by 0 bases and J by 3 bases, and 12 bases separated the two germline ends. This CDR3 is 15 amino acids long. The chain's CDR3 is CASSQDTGPGYEQYF. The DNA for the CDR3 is TGTGCCAGCAGCCAAGACACCGGGCCAGGCTACGAGCAGTACTTC.